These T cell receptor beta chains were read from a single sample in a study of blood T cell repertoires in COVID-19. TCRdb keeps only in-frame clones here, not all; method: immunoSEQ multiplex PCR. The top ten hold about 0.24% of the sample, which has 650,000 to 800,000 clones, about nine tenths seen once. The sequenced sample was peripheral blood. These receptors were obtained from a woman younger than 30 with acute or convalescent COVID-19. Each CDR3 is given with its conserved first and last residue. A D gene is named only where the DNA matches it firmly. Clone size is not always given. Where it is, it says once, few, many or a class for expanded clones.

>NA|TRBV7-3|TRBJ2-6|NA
TGTGCCAGCAGCCCACAGGGATTGAACTCTGGGGCCAACGTCCTGACTTTC
CASSPQGLNSGANVLTF
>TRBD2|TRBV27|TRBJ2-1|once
TGTGCCAGCAGTTTATTTCGGGGGGATGAGCAGTTCTTC
CASSLFRGDEQFF
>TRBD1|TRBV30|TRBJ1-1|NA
TGTGCCTGGAGTTCCGGGACAGCGAACACTGAAGCTTTCTTT
CAWSSGTANTEAFF
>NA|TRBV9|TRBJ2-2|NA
TGTGCCAGCAGTCCCCATGGGGCGGCCGGGGAGCTGTTTTTT
CASSPHGAAGELFF
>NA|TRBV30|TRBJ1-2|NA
TGTGCCTGGAGTAAACAGGTTATGCCTGCCTATGGCTACACCTTC
CAWSKQVMPAYGYTF
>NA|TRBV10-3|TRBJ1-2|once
TGTGCCTCTGTGAGCGGCAGGAACTATGGCTACACCTTC
CASVSGRNYGYTF
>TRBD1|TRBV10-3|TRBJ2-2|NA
TGTGCCATCAGGGCGGACAGGGCGGTCGGGGAGCTGTTTTTT
CAIRADRAVGELFF
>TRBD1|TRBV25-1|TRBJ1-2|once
TGTGCCAGCAGTGTAACCGGGACAGGGCATGGCTACACCTTC
CASSVTGTGHGYTF
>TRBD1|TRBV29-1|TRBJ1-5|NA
TGCAGCGTAGCAGGGGGGACGCGTCAGCCCCAGCATTTT
CSVAGGTRQPQHF
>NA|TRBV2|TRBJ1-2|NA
TGTGCCAGCAGTGTAAAGCGACAGCCGGGTGAGGGCTACACCTTC
CASSVKRQPGEGYTF
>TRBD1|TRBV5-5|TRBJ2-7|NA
TGTGCCAGCAGCTTAGGGGCAGGGGGCTTAAGCTCCTACGAGCAGTACTTC
CASSLGAGGLSSYEQYF
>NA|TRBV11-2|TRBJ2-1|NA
TGTGCCAGCAGCAGTATGGGGGGGACAACCTACAATGAGCAGTTCTTC
CASSSMGGTTYNEQFF
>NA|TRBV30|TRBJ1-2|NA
TGTGCCTGGCACTCCAGGGCCAAAGCTAACTATGGCTACACCTTC
CAWHSRAKANYGYTF
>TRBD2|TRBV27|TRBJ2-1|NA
TGTGCCAGCAGTTTGGGCGGGGGTGAGCAGTTCTTC
CASSLGGGEQFF
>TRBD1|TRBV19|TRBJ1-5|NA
TGTGCCAGTAGCCGGACAGGTTTGGGACAGCCCCAGCATTTT
CASSRTGLGQPQHF
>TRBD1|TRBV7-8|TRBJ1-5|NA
TGTGCCAGCAGTCCAACAGGGGGCTGGGATCAGCCCCAGCATTTT
CASSPTGGWDQPQHF